This T cell receptor (beta chain) was identified during a study of T-cell reconstitution after alpha-beta-depleted transplantation in children. Using unique molecular identifiers, the investigators prepared the TCRbeta library. MiXCR was run by TCRdb on the PCR reads, yielding one entry per CDR3 protein. The sample holds 300,000 to 350,000 distinct CDR3 sequences, about 16% seen once. Regarding the study as a whole: Several hundred rapidly expanded clones from non-depleted graft cells reportedly supplied alpha-beta T cells about two months post-transplant. There were some patients whose high TCRbeta diversity at day 60 came from surviving recipient T cells and thymic progenitors.

Concerning this clonotype: The antigen is unknown.

The sample consisted of PBMCs, mostly from graft donor cells, taken 360 days after TCRalphabeta/CD19-depleted stem cell transplant. The sequence came from a male patient under 10 years old who had a stem cell transplant for acute lymphoblastic leukemia, so the T cells may come from the graft donor.

The CDR3 spells CSARVGHQYNEQFF. CDR3 DNA: TGCAGTGCTAGAGTGGGTCATCAGTACAATGAGCAGTTCTTC. This chain uses TRBV20-1 with TRBJ2-1; D is uncertain. CDR1 and CDR2 (germline): DFQATT, SNEGSKA (reference sequence). The V end was cut by 1 base, the J end by 4 bases, with 11 bases between. This CDR3 has 14 residues.